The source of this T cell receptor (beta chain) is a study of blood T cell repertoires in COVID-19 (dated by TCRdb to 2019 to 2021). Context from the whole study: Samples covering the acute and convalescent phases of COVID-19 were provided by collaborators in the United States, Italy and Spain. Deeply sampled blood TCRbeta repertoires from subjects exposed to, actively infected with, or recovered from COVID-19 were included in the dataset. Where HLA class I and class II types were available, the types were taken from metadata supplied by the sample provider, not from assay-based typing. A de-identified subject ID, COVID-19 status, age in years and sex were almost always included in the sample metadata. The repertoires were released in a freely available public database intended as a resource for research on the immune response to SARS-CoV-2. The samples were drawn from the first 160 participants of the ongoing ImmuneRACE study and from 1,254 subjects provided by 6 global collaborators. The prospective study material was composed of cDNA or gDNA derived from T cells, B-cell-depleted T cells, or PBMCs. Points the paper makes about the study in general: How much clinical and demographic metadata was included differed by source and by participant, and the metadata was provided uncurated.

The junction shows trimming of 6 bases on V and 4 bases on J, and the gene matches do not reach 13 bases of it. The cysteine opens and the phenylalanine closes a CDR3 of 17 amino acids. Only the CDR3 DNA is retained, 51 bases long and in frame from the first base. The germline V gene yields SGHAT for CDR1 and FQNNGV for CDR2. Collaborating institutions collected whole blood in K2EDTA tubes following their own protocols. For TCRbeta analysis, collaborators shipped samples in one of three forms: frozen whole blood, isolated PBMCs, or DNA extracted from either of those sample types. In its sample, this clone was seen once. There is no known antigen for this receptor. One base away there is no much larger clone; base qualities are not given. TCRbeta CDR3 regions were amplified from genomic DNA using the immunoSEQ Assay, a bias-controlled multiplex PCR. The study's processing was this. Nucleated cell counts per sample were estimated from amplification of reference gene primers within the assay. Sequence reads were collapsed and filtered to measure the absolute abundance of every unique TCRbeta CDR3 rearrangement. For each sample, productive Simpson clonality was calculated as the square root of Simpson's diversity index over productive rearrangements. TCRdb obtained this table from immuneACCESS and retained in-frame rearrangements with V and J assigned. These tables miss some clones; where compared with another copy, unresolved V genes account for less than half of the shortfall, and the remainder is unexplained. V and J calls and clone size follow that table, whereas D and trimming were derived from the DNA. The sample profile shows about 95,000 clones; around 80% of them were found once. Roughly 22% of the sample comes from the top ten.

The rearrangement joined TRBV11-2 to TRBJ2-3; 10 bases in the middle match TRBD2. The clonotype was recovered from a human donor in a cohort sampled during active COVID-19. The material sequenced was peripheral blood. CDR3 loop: CASRQVSGGAGADTQYF. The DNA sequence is TGTGCCAGCAGACAAGTGAGCGGGGGGGCCGGGGCAGATACGCAGTATTTT.